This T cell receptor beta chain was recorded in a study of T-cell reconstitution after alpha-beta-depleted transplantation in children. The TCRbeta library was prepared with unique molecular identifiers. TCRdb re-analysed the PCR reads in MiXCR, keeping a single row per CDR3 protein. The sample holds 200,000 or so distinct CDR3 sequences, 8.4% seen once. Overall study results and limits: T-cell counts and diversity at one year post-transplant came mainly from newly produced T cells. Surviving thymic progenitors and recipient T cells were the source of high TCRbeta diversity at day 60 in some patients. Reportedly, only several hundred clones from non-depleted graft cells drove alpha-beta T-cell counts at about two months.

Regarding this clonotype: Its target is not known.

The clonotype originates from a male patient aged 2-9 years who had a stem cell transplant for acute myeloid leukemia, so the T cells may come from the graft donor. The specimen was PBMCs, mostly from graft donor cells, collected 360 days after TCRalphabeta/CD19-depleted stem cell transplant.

The CDR3 is CSAGAYNSPLHF. DNA of the CDR3: TGCAGTGCTGGGGCTTATAATTCACCCCTCCACTTT. The chain recombines TRBV20-1 with TRBJ1-6; maybe TRBD1 (5 bases). V dropped 5 bases and J dropped 4 bases, with 6 bases sitting between them. The CDR3 totals 12 residues. Germline loops: CDR1 DFQATT, CDR2 SNEGSKA (reference sequence).